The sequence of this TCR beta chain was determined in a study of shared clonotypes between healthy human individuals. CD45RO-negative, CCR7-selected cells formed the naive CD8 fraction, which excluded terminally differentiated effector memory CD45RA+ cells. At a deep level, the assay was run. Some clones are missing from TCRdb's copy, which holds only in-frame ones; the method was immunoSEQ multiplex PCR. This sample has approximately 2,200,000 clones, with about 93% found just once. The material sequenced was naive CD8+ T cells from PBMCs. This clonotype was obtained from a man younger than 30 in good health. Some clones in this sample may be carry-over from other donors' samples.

As DNA, the CDR3 is TGTGCCAGCAGCTTTGGGGGGGCAGGTCGACACAATGAGCAGTTCTTC. Its translation is CASSFGGAGRHNEQFF. This chain links TRBV13 with TRBJ2-1; D might be TRBD2 (7 bases). Germline V CDR1 and CDR2: PRHDT, FYEKMQ (reference sequence). The V and J ends lost 3 bases and 5 bases respectively, with 17 bases between them. The CDR3 totals 16 residues.